Following are 28 T cell receptor beta chains from one sample sequenced in a study of blood T cell repertoires in COVID-19. The protocol was immunoSEQ multiplex PCR, while the TCRdb copy is restricted to in-frame clones and leaves out a portion. The sample consists of 350,000 to 550,000 clones, 75% to 90% of them appearing once. Sequencing input: PBMCs or T cells enriched from blood (not recorded which). The receptors derive from a man under 40 who had recovered from COVID-19.

The chain combines TRBV10-3 with TRBJ2-1; 14 nucleotides align to TRBD2. CDR3 size: 15 residues. Germline CDR1 reads ENHRY; CDR2 reads SYGVKD. V gave up 6 bases and J gave up 8 bases; unmatched junction bases: 6. CDR3 DNA sequence: TGTGCCATCAGCCTAGGGACTAGCGGGAGTGATGAGCAGTTCTTC. It codes for CAISLGTSGSDEQFF.

The chain recombines TRBV2 with TRBJ2-6, with 10 bases that match TRBD1. Germline CDR1 is SNHLY and CDR2 is FYNNEI. The junction had 1 base not matched to a gene; V was cut back by 3 bases and J by 2 bases. This CDR3 comprises 16 residues. The chain's CDR3 is CASSETGGPGANVLTF. Written as DNA, the CDR3 is TGTGCCAGCAGTGAGACAGGGGGCCCTGGGGCCAACGTCCTGACTTTC.

In this sample, this clone turned up once. The chain is built from TRBV3-1 (or the pseudogene TRBV3-2) and TRBJ1-6, with 9 bases identical to TRBD1. Per the germline V gene, CDR1 is LGHDT and CDR2 is YNNKEL (reference sequence). The ends lost 4 bases at V and 7 bases at J; junction bases unmatched: 5. The CDR3 runs 15 residues. This CDR3 is CASSPRDRENSPLHF. The CDR3 DNA follows: TGTGCCAGCAGCCCGCGGGACAGGGAGAATTCACCCCTCCACTTT.

The chain uses TRBV12-3 or TRBV12-4 and TRBJ2-7, with D perhaps TRBD2 (5 bases). The CDR3 has 12 residues. The V gene lost 5 bases and the J gene lost 12 bases, with 17 bases spanning the gap. The CDR3 here is CASSPGLTGPYF. CDR3 coding DNA: TGTGCCAGCAGTCCCGGACTCACGGGCCCGTACTTC.

The sample holds one count of this clone. This chain links TRBV7-8 with TRBJ2-1; no definite D call. The CDR3 loop spans 14 amino acids. The V and J ends lost 5 bases and 9 bases respectively, with 17 bases between them. CDR1 SGHVS and CDR2 FQNEAQ come from the germline V gene. Here the CDR3 reads CASSLLRVRGEQFF. As DNA, the CDR3 is TGTGCCAGCAGCCTACTCCGGGTAAGAGGTGAGCAGTTCTTC.

The CDR3 DNA is TGTGCCAGCAGTGTCAGATCCGGGACGGGGGGAGATACGCAGTATTTT. This sequence encodes CASSVRSGTGGDTQYF. The chain has TRBV6-1 and TRBJ2-3; 7 nucleotides match TRBD2. With 4 bases clipped from V and 5 bases from J, the junction kept 12 bases outside the gene matches. The CDR3 totals 16 residues. The germline CDR1 and CDR2 sequences are MNHNS and SASEGT.

The table lists this clone with a count of one. In DNA form, the CDR3 reads TGTGCCAGCAGAGGACAGCGAGAATACTACAATGAGCAGTTCTTC. Encoded protein: CASRGQREYYNEQFF. V gene TRBV2 combines with J gene TRBJ2-1; a possible D gene is TRBD1 (6 bases). The CDR3 spans 15 residues. Per germline, CDR1 SNHLY and CDR2 FYNNEI. V was clipped by 6 bases and J by 3 bases, with 15 bases between them. The whole variable domain, filled in from reference TRBV2 and TRBJ2-1, reads EPEVTQTPSHQVTQMGQEVILRCVPISNHLYFYWYRQILGQKVEFLVSFYNNEISEKSEIFDDQFSVERPDGSNFTLKIRSTKLEDSAMYFCASRGQREYYNEQFFGPGTRLTVL.

Concerning this clone: Compared with germline, one end of the junction differs, possibly owing to a read error. The chain's CDR3 is CASSSTDRDRGLDF. The CDR3 region has the DNA TGTGCCAGCAGTAGCACTGACCGGGACAGGGGGCTAGACTTT. The chain combines TRBV6-5 with TRBJ1-1; TRBD1 aligns across 12 bases. Germline CDR1 reads MNHEY; CDR2 reads SVGAGI. There are 14 residues in the CDR3.

This chain links TRBV4-2 with TRBJ2-5, with 12 bases identical to TRBD2. Germline V lookup: CDR1 LGHNA, CDR2 YNFKEQ. The length of the CDR3 is 17 residues. V lost 3 bases, J lost 2 bases, and 7 bases stayed unmatched. The CDR3 reads CASSQNGLAGFQETQYF. The CDR3 nucleotides are TGTGCCAGCAGCCAGAATGGACTAGCGGGATTTCAAGAGACCCAGTACTTC.

A single count supports this clone. This sequence joins TRBV24-1 and TRBJ2-3, with D uncertain. Germline V CDR1 and CDR2: KGHDR, SFDVKD. The CDR3 is made up of 13 amino acids. V was clipped by 0 bases and J by 7 bases, with 7 bases between them. Written as DNA, the CDR3 is TGTGCCACCAGTGATTTGGCTAGGAATACGCAGTATTTT. It encodes CATSDLARNTQYF.

The V gene is TRBV7-8, the J gene TRBJ2-5, with 7 positions matching TRBD2. Germline CDR1 SGHVS, CDR2 FQNEAQ. CDR3 size: 16 residues. Trimming took 6 bases from V and 0 from J; bases not matched to a gene: 10. In DNA form, the CDR3 reads TGTGCCAGCAGACTAAACCGGGACTACCACCAAGAGACCCAGTACTTC. Its translation: CASRLNRDYHQETQYF.

CDR3 in DNA: TGTGCCAGCAGTGGGAGTGGGAAACTAGGCGAGCAGTACTTC. Protein product: CASSGSGKLGEQYF. The genes are TRBV2 and TRBJ2-7; the D gene is possibly TRBD2 (5 bases). Looked up from germline, CDR1 is SNHLY and CDR2 is FYNNEI. Trimming took 4 bases from V and 6 from J, leaving 16 bases between them. This CDR3 spans 14 amino acids.

The CDR3 DNA is TGTGCCAGCAGCTATAGACAGATCTCTGGAAACACCATATATTTT. Protein product: CASSYRQISGNTIYF. The rearrangement joins TRBV7-9 to TRBJ1-3, with D possibly being TRBD1 (5 bases). Trimming pared 4 bases from V and 0 bases from J, leaving 10 bases between. The CDR3 sequence is 15 residues long. Per germline, CDR1 SEHNR and CDR2 FQNEAQ (reference sequence).

This clone was seen a handful of times. V is TRBV6-5 and J is TRBJ1-4, with TRBD1 as a possible D gene (6 bases). Germline V gene sequence: CDR1 MNHEY, CDR2 SVGAGI. V was clipped by 5 bases and J by 5 bases, with 15 bases between them. The CDR3 extends over 15 amino acids. This CDR3 reads CASSPLQGLNEKLFF. The CDR3 bases are TGTGCCAGCAGTCCACTACAGGGTCTCAATGAAAAACTGTTTTTT.

The V call is TRBV7-2, the J call TRBJ1-4; 9 positions match TRBD1. This CDR3 is built from 15 residues. Germline CDR1 SGHTA, CDR2 FQGNSA. The junction had 7 bases not matched to a gene; V was cut back by 4 bases and J by 7 bases. The CDR3 DNA reads TGTGCCAGCAGCTCCGCCGGGACAGGGAGTGAAAAACTGTTTTTT. Translating it yields CASSSAGTGSEKLFF.

The chain is built from TRBV18 and TRBJ2-7; 9 bases align to TRBD1. Germline CDR1 and CDR2: KGHSH and LQKENI. V trimming: 1 base; J trimming: 1 base; junction bases outside the gene matches: 8. There are 17 residues in the CDR3. This CDR3 is CASSPRRDRVYSYEQYF. DNA of the CDR3: TGTGCCAGCTCACCACGCCGGGACAGGGTGTATTCCTACGAGCAGTACTTC.

This chain uses TRBV2 with TRBJ2-1; weak D call: TRBD2 (5 bases). The V end was cut by 7 bases, the J end by 7 bases, with 17 bases between. CDR3 length: 14 residues. Germline values: CDR1 SNHLY, CDR2 FYNNEI. The CDR3 spells CASKVGVVVNEQFF. As DNA, the CDR3 is TGTGCCAGCAAGGTGGGAGTCGTGGTGAATGAGCAGTTCTTC.

The chain joins TRBV28 to TRBJ1-2; 7 bases align to TRBD1. There are 14 residues in the CDR3. Losses at the gene ends were 2 bases for V and 7 bases for J; bases not matched to a gene: 7. Germline CDR1 is MDHEN and CDR2 is SYDVKM. CDR3 in DNA: TGTGCCAGCAGTTTAGAAGGGGGCGGTAGTGGCTACACCTTC. It specifies CASSLEGGGSGYTF.

The genes are TRBV23-1 and TRBJ1-1; TRBD1 aligns across 8 bases. TRBV23-1 is treated as an ORF (open reading frame) with a function not yet certain. The CDR3 length is 15 residues. The trim removed 10 bases at V and 4 bases at J, leaving 14 bases unmatched. The CDR3 DNA is TGCGCCATAACCCGGGACAGGTTAGGGTGCACTGAAGCTTTCTTT. It yields the protein CAITRDRLGCTEAFF.

The gene calls are TRBV7-8 and TRBJ2-5; tentative D call: TRBD2 (7 bases). With 5 bases removed from V and 4 bases from J, the gap between germline ends came to 20 bases. The length of the CDR3 is 16 residues. Germline lookup yields CDR1 SGHVS and CDR2 FQNEAQ. Written as DNA, the CDR3 is TGTGCCAGCAGCCACGAACGGGGGCGGGAGAGAGAGACCCAGTACTTC. This translates into CASSHERGRERETQYF.

This clone is a singleton in its sample. V gene TRBV19 combines with J gene TRBJ1-5; D not resolved. Looked up from germline, CDR1 is LNHDA and CDR2 is SQIVND (reference sequence). This CDR3 spans 13 amino acids. V was shortened by 5 bases and J by 0 bases, with 5 bases between the two germline ends. CDR3 sequence reads: CASSADSNQPQHF. In DNA, the CDR3 is TGTGCCAGTAGTGCGGATAGCAATCAGCCCCAGCATTTT.

This clone was picked up a small number of times. The J gene is TRBJ1-2, the V gene TRBV28; a weak D match, TRBD1 (6 bases). Per germline, CDR1 MDHEN and CDR2 SYDVKM. Deletions cut 6 bases from V and 2 bases from J, with 10 bases between. The CDR3 spans 13 residues. The CDR3 protein is CASSRDTNYGYTF. CDR3 DNA sequence: TGTGCCAGCAGCCGGGACACAAACTATGGCTACACCTTC.

A few counts support this clone. In nucleotides, the CDR3 is TGTGCCATCAGTGAGTCTAGGGGGCCCAGCTCCTACAATGAGCAGTTCTTC. This translates into CAISESRGPSSYNEQFF. The chain combines TRBV10-3 with TRBJ2-1, with 7 bases fitting TRBD1. The V gene's germline CDR1 is ENHRY and CDR2 SYGVKD. CDR3 size: 17 residues. Trimming cost V 0 bases and J 0 bases; bases outside gene matches: 5.

The gene calls are TRBV28 and TRBJ1-5; no reliable D call. The germline CDR1 and CDR2 sequences are MDHEN and SYDVKM. The CDR3 has 14 amino acids. Trimming took 6 bases from V and 1 from J, leaving 10 bases between them. CDR3 region: CASRSSFSNQPQHF. In nucleotides, the CDR3 is TGTGCCAGCAGATCGAGTTTCAGCAATCAGCCCCAGCATTTT.

The J gene is TRBJ1-1, the V gene TRBV11-2, with D uncertain. Trimming removed 3 bases from V and 0 bases from J, with 5 bases in between. CDR3 length equals 13 residues. Per the germline V gene, CDR1 is SGHAT and CDR2 is FQNNGV. CDR3: CASSFTLNTEAFF. The CDR3, as DNA: TGTGCCAGCAGCTTCACTCTGAACACTGAAGCTTTCTTT.

The count of this clone is one. The chain is built from TRBV5-5 and TRBJ2-1; D unclear. The CDR3 length is 14 residues. Germline assignment: CDR1 SGHKS and CDR2 YYEKEE (reference sequence). V lost 2 bases, J lost 1 base, and 7 bases lay in between. CDR3 sequence: CASSFGVSYNEQFF. The CDR3 DNA follows: TGTGCCAGCAGCTTTGGAGTTTCCTACAATGAGCAGTTCTTC.

A word on this clone: The junction and the germline gene differ at one end; a read error may be behind it. The chain uses TRBV9 and TRBJ2-4; 13 nucleotides align to TRBD2. The CDR3 is 12 residues long. Per germline, CDR1 SGDLS and CDR2 YYNGEE. CDR3: CASSSGTSGANF. The CDR3 DNA reads as TGTGCCAGCAGCTCCGGGACTAGCGGGGCGAACTTC.

This clone occurred many times. The CDR3: CASSPEGSSPLEQYF. For the CDR3, the DNA is TGTGCCAGCAGCCCGGAGGGGAGTTCCCCCTTGGAGCAGTACTTC. The rearrangement joins TRBV7-9 to TRBJ2-7; D perhaps matches TRBD2 (6 bases). This CDR3 is 15 amino acids long. V was clipped by 5 bases and J by 7 bases, with 21 bases between them. CDR1 and CDR2 (germline): SEHNR, FQNEAQ (reference sequence).